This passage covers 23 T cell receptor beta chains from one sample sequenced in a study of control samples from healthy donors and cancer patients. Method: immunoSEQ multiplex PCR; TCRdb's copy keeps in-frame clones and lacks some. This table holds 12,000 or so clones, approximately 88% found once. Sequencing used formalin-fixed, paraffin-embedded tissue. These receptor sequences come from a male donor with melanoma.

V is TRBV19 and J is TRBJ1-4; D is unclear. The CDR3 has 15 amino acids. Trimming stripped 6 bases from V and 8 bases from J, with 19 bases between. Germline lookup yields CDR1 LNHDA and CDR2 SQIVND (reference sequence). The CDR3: CASRLKTVVGEKLFF. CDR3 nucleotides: TGTGCCAGTAGACTGAAAACAGTAGTAGGAGAAAAACTGTTTTTT. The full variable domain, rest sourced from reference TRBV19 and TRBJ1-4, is DGGITQSPKYLFRKEGQNVTLSCEQNLNHDAMYWYRQDPGQGLRLIYYSQIVNDFQKGDIAEGYSVSREKKESFPLTVTSAQKNPTAFYLCASRLKTVVGEKLFFGSGTQLSVL.

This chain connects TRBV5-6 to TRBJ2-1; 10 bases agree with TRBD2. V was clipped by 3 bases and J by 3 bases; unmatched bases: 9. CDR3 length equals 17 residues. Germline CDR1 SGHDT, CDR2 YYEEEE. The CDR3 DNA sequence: TGTGCCAGCAGCTCATTCGGGACTAGCGCCAACTACAATGAGCAGTTCTTC. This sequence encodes CASSSFGTSANYNEQFF. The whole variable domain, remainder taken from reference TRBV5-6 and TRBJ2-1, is DAGVTQSPTHLIKTRGQQVTLRCSPKSGHDTVSWYQQALGQGPQFIFQYYEEEERQRGNFPDRFSGHQFPNYSSELNVNALLLGDSALYLCASSSFGTSANYNEQFFGPGTRLTVL.

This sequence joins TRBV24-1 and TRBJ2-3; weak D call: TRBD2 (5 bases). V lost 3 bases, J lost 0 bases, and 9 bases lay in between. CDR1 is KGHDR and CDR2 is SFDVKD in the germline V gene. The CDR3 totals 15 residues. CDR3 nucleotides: TGTGCCACCAGTGATCTCCGCGGGAGCACAGATACGCAGTATTTT. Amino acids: CATSDLRGSTDTQYF.

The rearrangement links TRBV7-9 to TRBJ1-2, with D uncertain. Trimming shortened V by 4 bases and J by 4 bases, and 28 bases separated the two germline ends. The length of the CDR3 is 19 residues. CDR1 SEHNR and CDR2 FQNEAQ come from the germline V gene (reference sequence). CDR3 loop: CASSYIVTETRVFSYGYTF. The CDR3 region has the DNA TGTGCCAGCAGCTACATAGTAACAGAGACTAGGGTTTTTAGCTATGGCTACACCTTC. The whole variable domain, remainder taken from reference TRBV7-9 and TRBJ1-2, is DTGVSQNPRHKITKRGQNVTFRCDPISEHNRLYWYRQTLGQGPEFLTYFQNEAQLEKSRLLSDRFSAERPKGSFSTLEIQRTEQGDSAMYLCASSYIVTETRVFSYGYTFGSGTRLTVV.

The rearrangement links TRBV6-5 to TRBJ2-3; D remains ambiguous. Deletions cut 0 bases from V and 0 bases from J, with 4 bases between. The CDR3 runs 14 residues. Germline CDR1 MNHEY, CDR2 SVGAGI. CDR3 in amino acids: CASSYSLSTDTQYF. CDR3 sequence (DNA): TGTGCCAGCAGTTACTCACTAAGCACAGATACGCAGTATTTT.

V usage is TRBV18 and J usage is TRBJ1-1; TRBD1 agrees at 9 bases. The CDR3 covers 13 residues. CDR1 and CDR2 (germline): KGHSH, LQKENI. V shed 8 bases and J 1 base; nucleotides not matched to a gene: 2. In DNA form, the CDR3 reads TGTGCCAGCCGACAGGGGGAGAACACTGAAGCTTTCTTT. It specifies CASRQGENTEAFF.

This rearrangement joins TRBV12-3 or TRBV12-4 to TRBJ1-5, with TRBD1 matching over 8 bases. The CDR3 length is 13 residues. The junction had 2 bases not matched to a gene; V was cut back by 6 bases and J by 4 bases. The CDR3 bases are TGTGCCAGCAGGGGGACAGGTAATCAGCCCCAGCATTTT. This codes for CASRGTGNQPQHF.

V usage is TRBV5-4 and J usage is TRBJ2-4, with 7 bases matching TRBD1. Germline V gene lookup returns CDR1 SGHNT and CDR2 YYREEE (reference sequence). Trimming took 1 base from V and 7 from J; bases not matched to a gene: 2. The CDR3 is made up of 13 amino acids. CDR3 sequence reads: CASSLTGENIQYF. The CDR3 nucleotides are TGTGCCAGCAGCTTGACAGGGGAGAACATTCAGTACTTC.

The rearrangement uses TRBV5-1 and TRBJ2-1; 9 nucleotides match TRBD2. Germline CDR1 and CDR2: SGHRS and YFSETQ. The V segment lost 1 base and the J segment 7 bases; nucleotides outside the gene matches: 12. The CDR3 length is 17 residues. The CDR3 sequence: CASSLSSSGTIRNEQFF. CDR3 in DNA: TGCGCCAGCAGCTTGTCGTCTAGCGGGACCATACGGAATGAGCAGTTCTTC.

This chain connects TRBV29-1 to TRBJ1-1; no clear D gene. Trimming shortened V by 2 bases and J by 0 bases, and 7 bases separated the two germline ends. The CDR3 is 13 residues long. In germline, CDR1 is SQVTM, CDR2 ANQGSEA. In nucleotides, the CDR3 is TGCAGCGTTGAACAGGCCATGAACACTGAAGCTTTCTTT. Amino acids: CSVEQAMNTEAFF.

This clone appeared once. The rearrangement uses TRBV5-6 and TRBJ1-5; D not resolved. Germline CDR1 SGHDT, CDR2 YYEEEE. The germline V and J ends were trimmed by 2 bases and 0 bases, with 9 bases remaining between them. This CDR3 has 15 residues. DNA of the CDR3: TGTGCCAGCAGCTTCTGGGTGGCTAGCAATCAGCCCCAGCATTTT. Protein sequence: CASSFWVASNQPQHF.

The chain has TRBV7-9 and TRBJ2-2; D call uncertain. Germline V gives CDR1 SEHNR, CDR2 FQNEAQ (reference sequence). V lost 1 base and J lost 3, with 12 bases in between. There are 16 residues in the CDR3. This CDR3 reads CASSLDGLLYTGELFF. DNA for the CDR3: TGTGCCAGCAGCTTAGACGGCCTCTTATACACCGGGGAGCTGTTTTTT.

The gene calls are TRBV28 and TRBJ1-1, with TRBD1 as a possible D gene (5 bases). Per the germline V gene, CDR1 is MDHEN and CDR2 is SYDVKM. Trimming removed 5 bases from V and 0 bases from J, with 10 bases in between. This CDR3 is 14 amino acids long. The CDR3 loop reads CASSGGVMNTEAFF. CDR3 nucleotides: TGTGCCAGCAGTGGAGGGGTCATGAACACTGAAGCTTTCTTT. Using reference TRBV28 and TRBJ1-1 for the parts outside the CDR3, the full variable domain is DVKVTQSSRYLVKRTGEKVFLECVQDMDHENMFWYRQDPGLGLRLIYFSYDVKMKEKGDIPEGYSVSREKKERFSLILESASTNQTSMYLCASSGGVMNTEAFFGQGTRLTVV.

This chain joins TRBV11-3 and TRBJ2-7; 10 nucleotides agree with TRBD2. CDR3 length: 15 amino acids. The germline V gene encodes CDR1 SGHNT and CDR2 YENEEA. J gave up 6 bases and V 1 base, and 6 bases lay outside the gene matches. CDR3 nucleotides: TGTGCCAGCAGCTTAGCTAGCGGGAGTATCGGCGAGCAGTACGTC. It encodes CASSLASGSIGEQYV.

CDR3 residues: CASGIPRTGGAEAFF. The CDR3 DNA reads TGTGCTAGTGGAATTCCACGTACAGGGGGTGCTGAAGCTTTCTTT. The gene calls are TRBV12-5 and TRBJ1-1; 8 nucleotides match TRBD1. CDR3 length: 15 residues. The V segment lost 6 bases and the J segment 6 bases; nucleotides outside the gene matches: 12. CDR1 is LGHNT, CDR2 FRNRAP, per germline.

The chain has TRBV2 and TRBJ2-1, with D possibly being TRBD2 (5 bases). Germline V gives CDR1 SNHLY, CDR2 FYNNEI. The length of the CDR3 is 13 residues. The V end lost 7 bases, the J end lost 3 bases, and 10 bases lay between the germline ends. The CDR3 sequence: CASTRALYNEQFF. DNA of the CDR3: TGTGCCAGCACGAGGGCCCTCTACAATGAGCAGTTCTTC.

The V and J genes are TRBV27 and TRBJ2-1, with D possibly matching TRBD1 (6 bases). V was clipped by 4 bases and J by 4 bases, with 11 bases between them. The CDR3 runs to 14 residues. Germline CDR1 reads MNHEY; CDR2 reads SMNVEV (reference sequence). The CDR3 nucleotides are TGTGCCAGCAGTTCCGGGACATTTTACAATGAGCAGTTCTTC. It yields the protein CASSSGTFYNEQFF.

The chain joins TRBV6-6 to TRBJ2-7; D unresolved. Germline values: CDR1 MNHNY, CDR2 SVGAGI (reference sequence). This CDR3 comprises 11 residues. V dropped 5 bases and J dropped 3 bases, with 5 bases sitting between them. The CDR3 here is CASSRLYEQYF. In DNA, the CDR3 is TGTGCCAGCAGTCGCCTCTACGAGCAGTACTTC.

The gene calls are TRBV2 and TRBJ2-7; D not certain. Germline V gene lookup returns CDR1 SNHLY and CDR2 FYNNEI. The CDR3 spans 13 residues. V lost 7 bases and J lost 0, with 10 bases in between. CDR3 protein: CASMVSNSYEQYF. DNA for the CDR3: TGTGCCAGCATGGTGTCAAACTCCTACGAGCAGTACTTC.

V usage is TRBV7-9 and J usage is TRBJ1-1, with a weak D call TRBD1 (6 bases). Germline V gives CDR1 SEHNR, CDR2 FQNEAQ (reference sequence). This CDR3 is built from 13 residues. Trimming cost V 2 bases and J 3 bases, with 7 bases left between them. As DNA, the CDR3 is TGTGCCAGCAGCTTATCAGGGGACACTGAAGCTTTCTTT. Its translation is CASSLSGDTEAFF.

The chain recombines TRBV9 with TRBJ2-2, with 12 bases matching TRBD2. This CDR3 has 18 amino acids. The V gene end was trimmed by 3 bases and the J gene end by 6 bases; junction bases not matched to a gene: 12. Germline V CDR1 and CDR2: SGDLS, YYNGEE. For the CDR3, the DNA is TGTGCCAGCAGCGAGAGGACTAGCGGGGTCCGGGGGGCCGGGGAGCTGTTTTTT. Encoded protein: CASSERTSGVRGAGELFF.

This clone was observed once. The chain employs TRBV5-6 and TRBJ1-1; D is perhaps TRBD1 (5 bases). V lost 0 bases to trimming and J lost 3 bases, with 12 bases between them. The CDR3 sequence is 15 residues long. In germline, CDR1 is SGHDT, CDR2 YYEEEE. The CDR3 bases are TGTGCCAGCAGCTTGGCAGGGAAGGGACACACTGAAGCTTTCTTT. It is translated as CASSLAGKGHTEAFF.

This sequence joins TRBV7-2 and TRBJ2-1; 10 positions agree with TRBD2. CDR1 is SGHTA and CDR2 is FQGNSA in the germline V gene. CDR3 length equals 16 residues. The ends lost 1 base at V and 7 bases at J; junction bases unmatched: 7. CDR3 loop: CASSLVASGSVNEQFF. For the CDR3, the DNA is TGTGCCAGCAGCTTAGTGGCTAGCGGGAGTGTAAATGAGCAGTTCTTC.